The 30 T cell receptor beta chains given below trace back to one sample, sequenced in a study of OX40 agonist ivuxolimab in advanced cancers. Repertoires were generated with immunoSEQ multiplex PCR, while TCRdb's copy carries only in-frame clones and drops some. This sample has about 79,000 clones; around 90% occur once, and the top ten carry over 4%. Sequenced here: CD4+ or CD8+ T cells sorted from blood, sampled in a trial of the OX40 agonist ivuxolimab. Receptor source: an adult with an advanced solid tumor such as melanoma, head and neck, liver or kidney cancer.

This clone was counted between two and nine times. Written as DNA, the CDR3 is TGTGCCAGCAGAGTTGCGGCGGGACAGGGCTTGAGCGAGCAGTACTTC. Its protein is CASRVAAGQGLSEQYF. The J gene is TRBJ2-7, the V gene TRBV5-4; 9 nucleotides line up with TRBD1. Germline assignment: CDR1 SGHNT and CDR2 YYREEE (reference sequence). V trimming: 5 bases; J trimming: 6 bases; junction bases outside the gene matches: 15. The CDR3 is 16 residues long.

This rearrangement joins TRBV7-9 to TRBJ1-4, with TRBD1 identical over 9 bases. CDR3 length: 18 residues. Germline V gene sequence: CDR1 SEHNR, CDR2 FQNEAQ (reference sequence). V dropped 1 base and J dropped 4; count of bases not matched to a gene: 10. CDR3 amino acids: CASSLGWDRDGRNEKLFF. In DNA form, the CDR3 reads TGTGCCAGCAGCTTAGGTTGGGACAGGGATGGTCGTAATGAAAAACTGTTTTTT.

The sample holds one count of this clone. CDR3 sequence reads: CASSPNQDRYNEQFF. In DNA, the CDR3 is TGTGCCAGCTCACCGAACCAAGACCGCTACAATGAGCAGTTCTTC. This chain connects TRBV18 to TRBJ2-1; D uncertain. The CDR3 extends over 15 amino acids. Trimming removed 3 bases at V and 3 bases at J, with 12 bases between. CDR1 is KGHSH, CDR2 LQKENI, per germline.

This rearrangement joins TRBV28 to TRBJ1-1; D is unresolved. The CDR3 has 11 amino acids. Germline values: CDR1 MDHEN, CDR2 SYDVKM. The germline V and J ends were trimmed by 3 bases and 11 bases, with 10 bases remaining between them. The CDR3 spells CASSFVPGAFF. The CDR3 DNA is TGTGCCAGCAGTTTTGTGCCGGGGGCTTTCTTT.

This clone was recorded a few times. The rearrangement joins TRBV6-5 to TRBJ1-2; D is possibly TRBD1 (6 bases). The length of the CDR3 is 13 residues. The V and J ends lost 7 bases and 4 bases respectively, with 13 bases between them. Germline V CDR1 and CDR2: MNHEY, SVGAGI. The CDR3 is CASKETGGYGYTF. In DNA, the CDR3 is TGTGCCAGCAAAGAGACAGGCGGCTATGGCTACACCTTC.

The rearrangement joins TRBV21-1 to TRBJ2-4; the D call of TRBD2 is as the table states it, not checked on the DNA. TRBV21-1 is shown as a pseudogene. The length of the CDR3 is 18 residues. CDR3: CASSSQLMWENGTGIQYF. The CDR3, as DNA: TGTGCCAGCAGCTCCCAGTTGATGTGGGAGAACGGTACGGGCATTCAGTACTTC.

V usage is TRBV7-2 and J usage is TRBJ2-5; 7 positions agree with TRBD1. From germline, CDR1 is SGHTA and CDR2 FQGNSA. J gave up 3 bases and V 5 bases, and 3 bases lay outside the gene matches. This CDR3 comprises 13 residues. The CDR3 loop is CASSVGQEETQYF. The DNA for the CDR3 is TGTGCCAGCAGCGTTGGACAGGAAGAGACCCAGTACTTC.

The genes are TRBV7-3 and TRBJ2-3; D is unresolved. The V end lost 4 bases, the J end lost 4 bases, and 6 bases lay between the germline ends. The length of the CDR3 is 12 residues. Germline V gene lookup returns CDR1 SGHTA and CDR2 FQGTGA. CDR3 region: CASSSDADTQYF. CDR3 DNA: TGTGCCAGCAGCTCCGACGCAGATACGCAGTATTTT.

This chain uses TRBV6-1 with TRBJ2-1; 8 nucleotides line up with TRBD2. This CDR3 has 15 residues. The germline CDR1 and CDR2 sequences are MNHNS and SASEGT. Losses at the gene ends were 3 bases for V and 6 bases for J; bases not matched to a gene: 7. The CDR3 spells CASSDGLARVNEQFF. As DNA, the CDR3 is TGTGCCAGCAGTGATGGACTAGCACGGGTCAATGAGCAGTTCTTC.

The genes are TRBV4-1 and TRBJ2-7; 9 bases agree with TRBD1. The V segment lost 1 base and the J segment 4 bases; nucleotides outside the gene matches: 5. The CDR3 is made up of 15 amino acids. The germline V gene has CDR1 MGHRA and CDR2 YSYEKL. The CDR3 DNA reads as TGCGCCAGCAGCCAAGGACAGGGGGTGAGTTACGAGCAGTACTTC. Translated: CASSQGQGVSYEQYF.

V and J are TRBV7-2 and TRBJ1-4, with D possibly matching TRBD1 (5 bases). Germline V gene sequence: CDR1 SGHTA, CDR2 FQGNSA. The CDR3 covers 14 residues. V lost 6 bases and J lost 6, with 14 bases in between. CDR3 sequence reads: CASRVQVADEKLFF. Written as DNA, the CDR3 is TGTGCCAGCAGGGTACAGGTCGCCGATGAAAAACTGTTTTTT.

This chain links TRBV7-9 with TRBJ1-1; TRBD1 might be the D (5 bases). Germline loops: CDR1 SEHNR, CDR2 FQNEAQ (reference sequence). The CDR3 contains 14 residues. Trimming took 5 bases from V and 11 from J, leaving 21 bases between them. CDR3 amino acids: CASSGRGENRRAFF. In DNA form, the CDR3 reads TGTGCCAGCAGCGGCCGGGGGGAAAATCGCAGGGCTTTCTTT.

The chain employs TRBV18 and TRBJ2-1; 10 nucleotides align to TRBD1. This CDR3 has 15 amino acids. Germline lookup yields CDR1 KGHSH and CDR2 LQKENI. Losses at the gene ends were 5 bases for V and 6 bases for J; bases not matched to a gene: 7. The CDR3 nucleotides are TGTGCCAGCTCAACCAGACAGGGGGCGCGCAATGAGCAGTTCTTC. This encodes CASSTRQGARNEQFF.

The J gene is TRBJ1-3, the V gene TRBV6-4; D gene ambiguous. Trimming left V 7 bases short and J 8 bases short, with 18 bases between. Germline assignment: CDR1 MRHNA and CDR2 SNTAGT. This CDR3 has 14 residues. The CDR3 region is CASMKDLLIDTIYF. DNA for the CDR3: TGTGCCAGCATGAAAGACCTCCTTATTGACACCATATATTTT.

This clone was seen just once. V is TRBV11-2 and J is TRBJ2-3; D may be TRBD1 or TRBD2 (5 bases each). The V end lost 7 bases, the J end lost 8 bases, and 19 bases lay between the germline ends. The CDR3 spans 14 residues. Looked up from germline, CDR1 is SGHAT and CDR2 is FQNNGV. CDR3 DNA: TGTGCCAGCATGAGGGGATCTCCCTTGGGTACGCAGTATTTT. It translates to CASMRGSPLGTQYF.

V gene TRBV18 combines with J gene TRBJ2-1; 12 bases align to TRBD2. CDR3 length: 15 residues. J was trimmed by 8 bases and V by 6 bases; bases with no gene match: 8. Germline V gives CDR1 KGHSH, CDR2 LQKENI. This chain's CDR3 is CASSQLAGGGHEQFF. The CDR3 bases are TGTGCCAGCTCTCAACTAGCGGGAGGCGGTCATGAGCAGTTCTTC.

This rearrangement joins TRBV10-1 to TRBJ2-2, with D perhaps assigned TRBD1 or TRBD2 (5 bases each). This CDR3 region has 15 residues. The ends were cut back, 3 bases at V and 4 bases at J, with 12 bases in the middle. CDR1 WNHNN and CDR2 SYGVQD come from the germline V gene (reference sequence). Here the CDR3 reads CASSDSGHGTGELFF. CDR3 DNA sequence: TGCGCCAGCAGTGACTCGGGGCACGGCACCGGGGAGCTGTTTTTT.

V is TRBV7-2 and J is TRBJ1-5, with D unclear. Between the trimmed V and J ends, which lost 1 base and 1 base, there was a span of 5 bases. In germline, CDR1 is SGHTA, CDR2 FQGNSA. CDR3 length equals 14 residues. DNA of the CDR3: TGTGCCAGCAGCTTAGATCCGAGCAATCAGCCCCAGCATTTT. Translated, it gives CASSLDPSNQPQHF.

To note about this clone: Other DNA sequences in the sample encode the same CDR3. The chain employs TRBV5-4 and TRBJ2-5; perhaps TRBD1 as D (5 bases). This CDR3 is built from 13 residues. Germline CDR1 is SGHNT and CDR2 is YYREEE (reference sequence). V gave up 2 bases and J gave up 1 base, with 6 bases separating them. The CDR3 is CASSFQGQETQYF. The CDR3 DNA follows: TGTGCCAGCAGCTTTCAGGGCCAAGAGACCCAGTACTTC.

The chain employs TRBV6-5 and TRBJ2-2, with no clear D. This CDR3 is 12 amino acids long. The V gene lost 5 bases and the J gene lost 7 bases, with 8 bases spanning the gap. The germline V gene has CDR1 MNHEY and CDR2 SVGAGI. CDR3 bases: TGTGCCAGCAGTGCCTGGAGCGGGGAGCTGTTTTTT. Its protein product is CASSAWSGELFF.

The CDR3 sequence: CASSGQGAPIAKNIQYF. As DNA, the CDR3 is TGTGCCAGCAGTGGGCAGGGGGCTCCGATAGCCAAAAACATTCAGTACTTC. The chain couples TRBV27 to TRBJ2-4; 8 positions match TRBD1. With V trimmed by 5 bases and J by 0 bases, 9 bases remained unmatched. Germline CDR1 MNHEY, CDR2 SMNVEV (reference sequence). There are 17 residues in the CDR3.

This clone was counted only a few times. This chain joins TRBV6-1 and TRBJ1-1, with no clear D. Germline CDR1 reads MNHNS; CDR2 reads SASEGT. V was cut by 3 bases and J by 3 bases, with 8 bases left in between. This CDR3 is built from 13 residues. CDR3 bases: TGTGCCAGCAGTGACGGTTGGCACACTGAAGCTTTCTTT. Translation gives CASSDGWHTEAFF.

The rearrangement uses TRBV10-1 and TRBJ1-3, with TRBD1 matching 7 bases. The V gene end was trimmed by 8 bases and the J gene end by 0 bases; junction bases not matched to a gene: 16. CDR3 size: 18 residues. Germline V lookup: CDR1 WNHNN, CDR2 SYGVQD (reference sequence). CDR3 DNA: TGCGCCAGCCGAACGGCAAAGGACAGGTCGAGCTCTGGAAACACCATATATTTT. It is translated as CASRTAKDRSSSGNTIYF.

Only one count was recorded for this clone. This rearrangement joins TRBV21-1 to TRBJ2-7. TRBV21-1 is deemed a pseudogene. This CDR3 comprises 18 residues. The DNA for the CDR3 is TGTGCCAGCAGCAATCAAGGAAACTTAAGTAATGGCTCCTACGAGCAGTACTTC. Translation gives CASSNQGNLSNGSYEQYF.

The chain combines TRBV18 with TRBJ2-2, with a tentative D call TRBD1 (5 bases). This CDR3 has 13 residues. Trimming left V 5 bases short and J 7 bases short, with 11 bases between. Looked up from germline, CDR1 is KGHSH and CDR2 is LQKENI. The CDR3: CASSSRDGGELFF. Written as DNA, the CDR3 is TGTGCCAGCTCAAGCAGGGATGGCGGGGAGCTGTTTTTT.

This chain connects TRBV18 to TRBJ2-7, with unresolved D. Germline V gene data show CDR1 as KGHSH and CDR2 as LQKENI. With 4 bases removed from V and 3 bases from J, the gap between germline ends came to 10 bases. The CDR3 covers 13 residues. CDR3 in amino acids: CASSHNKNYEQYF. Written as DNA, the CDR3 is TGTGCCAGCTCACACAACAAGAACTACGAGCAGTACTTC. The entire variable domain, with the rest obtained from reference TRBV18 and TRBJ2-7, is as follows: NAGVMQNPRHLVRRRGQEARLRCSPMKGHSHVYWYRQLPEEGLKFMVYLQKENIIDESGMPKERFSAEFPKEGPSILRIQQVVRGDSAAYFCASSHNKNYEQYFGPGTRLTVT.

The rearrangement joins TRBV6-1 to TRBJ2-1; D unclear. The CDR3 covers 14 residues. The germline CDR1 and CDR2 sequences are MNHNS and SASEGT. Trimming took off 2 bases at V and 4 bases at J, with 9 bases between the two ends. In DNA form, the CDR3 reads TGTGCCAGCAGTGAAATCCCCAGATACAATGAGCAGTTCTTC. Encoded protein: CASSEIPRYNEQFF.

This clone was counted a single time. J is TRBJ2-7 and V is TRBV6-6, with 13 bases that match TRBD2. The CDR3 covers 16 residues. V was clipped by 2 bases and J by 4 bases; unmatched bases: 5. Germline CDR1 MNHNY, CDR2 SVGAGI (reference sequence). The CDR3 coding sequence is TGTGCCAGCAGTTACCCCGGACTAGCGGGAGTTTACGAGCAGTACTTC. It specifies CASSYPGLAGVYEQYF.

This clone was detected a few times. The rearrangement joins TRBV9 to TRBJ1-1; D is ambiguous. Germline lookup yields CDR1 SGDLS and CDR2 YYNGEE. Between the trimmed V and J ends, which lost 4 bases and 4 bases, there was a span of 14 bases. This CDR3 contains 14 residues. DNA of the CDR3: TGTGCCAGCAGCTCAAACGGGAGGCCCACTGAAGCTTTCTTT. Protein product: CASSSNGRPTEAFF.

This rearrangement joins TRBV5-1 to TRBJ2-3; 15 nucleotides line up with TRBD2. CDR3 length: 16 amino acids. CDR1 is SGHRS, CDR2 YFSETQ, per germline. The J segment lost 5 bases and the V segment lost 4 bases, leaving 5 bases of the junction unmatched. The CDR3 DNA sequence: TGCGCCAGCAGCCCGGGACTAGCGGGAGGAGTAGATACGCAGTATTTT. Amino acid sequence: CASSPGLAGGVDTQYF.